The present entry profiles one T cell receptor beta chain with its context. The germline V gene has CDR1 MNHEY and CDR2 SVGEGT. This CDR3 spans 11 amino acids. Trimming pared 2 bases from V and 5 bases from J, leaving 3 bases between. These data originate in a study of control samples from healthy donors and cancer patients. Sequencing was performed with immunoSEQ multiplex PCR; in TCRdb, only in-frame clones are kept and a portion is missing. The table lists around 190,000 clones, 85% to 90% of them singletons. This clonotype was obtained from a woman aged 45 to 65 in good health. The chain employs TRBV6-2 or TRBV6-3 and TRBJ2-5; unclear D gene. Sequencing was carried out using blood. The chain's CDR3 is CASSYMETQYF. The CDR3 coding sequence is TGTGCCAGCAGTTACATGGAGACCCAGTACTTC.